This paragraph covers one TCR beta chain sequence. Naive CD8 cells lacked CD45RO and underwent positive selection for CCR7, leaving out terminally differentiated effector memory CD45RA+ cells. Donors, without exception, were Caucasian adults residing in Nashville, Tennessee. This entry belongs to a study of shared clonotypes between healthy human individuals. Authors' analysis steps: Owing to the provision of junction-only sequences devoid of quality scores by immunoSEQ, filtering differed. Repertoires were generated with immunoSEQ multiplex PCR, while TCRdb's copy carries only in-frame clones and drops some. D and trimming were read from the DNA, whereas the V and J calls and clone size are those reported in that table. The repertoire holds 2 million or so clones, with about 95% as singletons. The receptor's source is a man aged 18-30 years in good health. Sequencing used naive CD8+ T cells sorted from blood.

CDR3 nucleotide sequence: TGTGCCAGCACCACAAACCCTAGCGGGGCAGGTACGCAGTATTTT. Translating gives CASTTNPSGAGTQYF. The chain couples TRBV7-9 to TRBJ2-3; 9 bases are shared with TRBD2. The V gene's germline CDR1 is SEHNR and CDR2 FQNEAQ (reference sequence). The V segment lost 7 bases and the J segment 8 bases; nucleotides outside the gene matches: 13. CDR3 length: 15 residues.